This TCR beta chain was obtained from a study of beta chain features in type 1 diabetes. Study context: Examination of sorted cells across all samples involved approximately 100,000,000 cells. The study's findings and limits: Type 1 diabetes patients had TCRB CDR3s that were shorter (moderately but significantly so) in all four CD4+ subsets.

This clone was observed a handful of times. Its antigen is unidentified. Other DNA sequences in the same sample also yield this CDR3. Trimming took off 5 bases at V and 3 bases at J, with 10 bases between the two ends. Per the germline V gene, CDR1 is SGHTA and CDR2 is FQGNSA. This CDR3 region has 13 residues. Reverse transcribing all isolated RNA meant expressed TCRB transcripts were sequenced. An average of around 3.4 million reads was obtained for naive, central memory and regulatory T cell samples. Some clones are missing from TCRdb's copy, which holds only in-frame ones; the method was immunoSEQ multiplex PCR. The data hold roughly 51,000 clones, with 50% to 55% observed a single time. All of the sorted populations showed purity greater than 95%.

This receptor was taken from a woman in her 40s with type 1 diabetes. The sample was Tregs from blood. This chain joins TRBV7-2 and TRBJ1-1, with TRBD1 as a possible D gene (6 bases). CDR3 region: CASSPQGDTEAFF. The CDR3 DNA is TGTGCCAGCAGCCCACAGGGTGACACTGAAGCTTTCTTT.